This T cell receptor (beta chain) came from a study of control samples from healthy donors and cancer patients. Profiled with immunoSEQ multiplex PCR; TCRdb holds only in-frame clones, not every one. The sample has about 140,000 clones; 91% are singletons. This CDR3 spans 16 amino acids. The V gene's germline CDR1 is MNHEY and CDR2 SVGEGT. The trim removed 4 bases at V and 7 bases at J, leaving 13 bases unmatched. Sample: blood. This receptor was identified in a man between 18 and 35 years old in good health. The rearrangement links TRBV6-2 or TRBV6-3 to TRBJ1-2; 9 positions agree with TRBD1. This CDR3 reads CASSWTGTGRIGGYTF. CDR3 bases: TGTGCCAGCAGTTGGACCGGGACAGGGCGAATTGGTGGCTACACCTTC.